The rows below give T cell receptor beta chains drawn from one sample of a study of graft-versus-host responses after intestinal transplantation. Sequenced by immunoSEQ multiplex PCR; TCRdb stores in-frame clones only, minus some. The data hold approximately 63,000 clones, with approximately 88% observed a single time. The sequencing used ileum tissue, collected approximately 56 weeks after transplant. The receptors were gathered from a human patient who received an intestinal transplant, so some T cells may come from the graft donor. CDR3s include the opening cysteine and the closing phenylalanine or tryptophan. Fields, in order: V gene, J gene, clone size, D gene, CDR3 DNA, CDR3 protein. The D gene is left open where the match is weak. Size values are once, few and many counts, or a class for expanded clones, and some rows have none.

v_call: TRBV6-6; j_call: TRBJ1-1; clone_size: NA; d_call: NA; cdr3_nt: TGTGCCAGCACTAAACCACAGGGGAACACTGAAGCTTTCTTT; cdr3_aa: CASTKPQGNTEAFF
v_call: TRBV2; j_call: TRBJ2-1; clone_size: NA; d_call: NA; cdr3_nt: TGTGCCAGCAGGCGTTCGGACAGTCCCTACAATGAGCAGTTCTTC; cdr3_aa: CASRRSDSPYNEQFF
v_call: TRBV25-1; j_call: TRBJ2-5; clone_size: NA; d_call: NA; cdr3_nt: TGTGCCAGCAGTGTTATCATCTGGCAGGCCCAAGAGACCCAGTACTTC; cdr3_aa: CASSVIIWQAQETQYF
v_call: TRBV11-1; j_call: TRBJ1-2; clone_size: NA; d_call: NA; cdr3_nt: TGTGCCAGCAGCGTTACTGTAATCTCGGACTACACCTTC; cdr3_aa: CASSVTVISDYTF
v_call: TRBV7-2; j_call: TRBJ2-1; clone_size: NA; d_call: NA; cdr3_nt: TGTGCCAGCAGCTTGGGAAGTAACAATGAGCAGTTCTTC; cdr3_aa: CASSLGSNNEQFF
v_call: TRBV7-9; j_call: TRBJ2-7; clone_size: NA; d_call: NA; cdr3_nt: TGTGCCAGCAGCTTAGAGGTAGAGCAGTACTTC; cdr3_aa: CASSLEVEQYF
v_call: TRBV6-4; j_call: TRBJ1-5; clone_size: NA; d_call: NA; cdr3_nt: TGTGCCAGCAGTGACTCCCCTTTGAGCAATCAGCCCCAGCATTTT; cdr3_aa: CASSDSPLSNQPQHF
v_call: TRBV10-3; j_call: TRBJ2-7; clone_size: NA; d_call: NA; cdr3_nt: TGTGCCACTCAGGGGAGAGCGTCTTCCTACGAGCAGTACTTC; cdr3_aa: CATQGRASSYEQYF
v_call: TRBV5-1; j_call: TRBJ2-1; clone_size: NA; d_call: TRBD2; cdr3_nt: TGCGCCAGCAGACCTCTAGCGGGAGGGCCCCACGGGAATGAGCAGTTCTTC; cdr3_aa: CASRPLAGGPHGNEQFF
v_call: TRBV4-2; j_call: TRBJ2-5; clone_size: NA; d_call: TRBD2; cdr3_nt: TGTGCCAGCAGCCAAGATACTAGCGGGAGGGCCAGTGATGAGACCCAGTACTTC; cdr3_aa: CASSQDTSGRASDETQYF
v_call: TRBV6-1; j_call: TRBJ2-1; clone_size: NA; d_call: NA; cdr3_nt: TGTGCCAGCAGTGACCAGCCGGGGCAAGGGGAGCAGTTCTTC; cdr3_aa: CASSDQPGQGEQFF
v_call: TRBV9; j_call: TRBJ1-1; clone_size: NA; d_call: NA; cdr3_nt: TGTGCCGGCAGCGTAGCGGGGACTGGGGACGAAGCTTTCTTT; cdr3_aa: CAGSVAGTGDEAFF
v_call: TRBV6-5; j_call: TRBJ1-5; clone_size: NA; d_call: TRBD1; cdr3_nt: TGTGCCAGCAGTTACTACTCGACAGGGCGCAATCAGCCCCAGCATTTT; cdr3_aa: CASSYYSTGRNQPQHF
v_call: TRBV23-1; j_call: TRBJ1-6; clone_size: NA; d_call: NA; cdr3_nt: TGCGCCAGCAGTCAATTACCAGTTGGTCGTAATTCACCCCTCCACTTT; cdr3_aa: CASSQLPVGRNSPLHF
v_call: TRBV5-1; j_call: TRBJ2-7; clone_size: NA; d_call: TRBD1; cdr3_nt: TGCGCCAGCAGCGTAACATACAGGGGGCGCTTTACCTACGAGCAGTACTTC; cdr3_aa: CASSVTYRGRFTYEQYF
v_call: TRBV4-1; j_call: TRBJ2-3; clone_size: NA; d_call: TRBD1; cdr3_nt: TGCGCCAGCAGCCAACTCATACAGGGGGATACGCAGTATTTT; cdr3_aa: CASSQLIQGDTQYF
v_call: TRBV6-4; j_call: TRBJ2-7; clone_size: few; d_call: TRBD2; cdr3_nt: TGTGCCAGCAGCCGCTGTTTAGAGCGGGGGCCCTACGAGCAGTACTTC; cdr3_aa: CASSRCLERGPYEQYF
v_call: TRBV4-1; j_call: TRBJ1-5; clone_size: once; d_call: NA; cdr3_nt: TGCGCCAGCAGCCAAGATCGGGGCAATCAGCCCCAGCATTTT; cdr3_aa: CASSQDRGNQPQHF
v_call: TRBV6-1; j_call: TRBJ2-2; clone_size: NA; d_call: NA; cdr3_nt: TGTGCCAGCAGGGATCACACCGGGGAGCTGTTTTTT; cdr3_aa: CASRDHTGELFF
v_call: TRBV2; j_call: TRBJ2-3; clone_size: NA; d_call: NA; cdr3_nt: TGTGCCAGCGACAGATCCACAGATACGCAGTATTTT; cdr3_aa: CASDRSTDTQYF
v_call: TRBV4-1; j_call: TRBJ2-7; clone_size: once; d_call: TRBD2; cdr3_nt: TGCGCCAGCAGCCATGAGACTAGCGGGAGGTACGAGCAGTACTTC; cdr3_aa: CASSHETSGRYEQYF
v_call: TRBV28; j_call: TRBJ2-1; clone_size: NA; d_call: NA; cdr3_nt: TGTGCCAGCAGTTTACTGGCCCTAGAGCAGTTCTTC; cdr3_aa: CASSLLALEQFF
v_call: TRBV5-4; j_call: TRBJ1-4; clone_size: NA; d_call: TRBD1; cdr3_nt: TGTGCCAGCAGCGTGGGGACAGCAGAAAAACTGTTTTTT; cdr3_aa: CASSVGTAEKLFF
v_call: TRBV2; j_call: TRBJ2-3; clone_size: once; d_call: NA; cdr3_nt: TGTGCCAGCAGTGGCTTTGAGGCAGATACGCAGTATTTT; cdr3_aa: CASSGFEADTQYF
v_call: TRBV6-6; j_call: TRBJ2-1; clone_size: once; d_call: NA; cdr3_nt: TGTGCCAGCAGTTACCTGGTCGGGGGCAATGAGCAGTTCTTC; cdr3_aa: CASSYLVGGNEQFF
v_call: TRBV27; j_call: TRBJ2-7; clone_size: NA; d_call: TRBD2; cdr3_nt: TGTGCCAGCAGTTCGACTAGCGGAGCCTTGGGGGAGCAGTACTTC; cdr3_aa: CASSSTSGALGEQYF
v_call: TRBV7-9; j_call: TRBJ1-1; clone_size: NA; d_call: NA; cdr3_nt: TGTGCCAGCAGCTTAGTTCGGGCCCTGAACACTGAAGCTTTCTTT; cdr3_aa: CASSLVRALNTEAFF
v_call: TRBV10-2; j_call: TRBJ2-3; clone_size: NA; d_call: TRBD2; cdr3_nt: TGCGCCAGCAGTGCGGGGGGGAGCACAGATACGCAGTATTTT; cdr3_aa: CASSAGGSTDTQYF
v_call: TRBV28; j_call: TRBJ2-2; clone_size: NA; d_call: NA; cdr3_nt: TGTGCCAGCAGTTCATCAACAGTCCCCGGGGAGCTGTTTTTT; cdr3_aa: CASSSSTVPGELFF
v_call: TRBV15; j_call: TRBJ1-1; clone_size: NA; d_call: NA; cdr3_nt: TGTGCCACCAGCAGAGTAGGGCCAGGGACCGGTTACACTGAAGCTTTCTTT; cdr3_aa: CATSRVGPGTGYTEAFF
v_call: TRBV9; j_call: TRBJ2-1; clone_size: NA; d_call: NA; cdr3_nt: TGTGCCAGCAGCAGTAGTATGAGCAATGAGCAGTTCTTC; cdr3_aa: CASSSSMSNEQFF
v_call: TRBV7-8; j_call: TRBJ1-4; clone_size: once; d_call: NA; cdr3_nt: TGTGCCAGCAGCCATACACGCGAGGCTAATGAAAAACTGTTTTTT; cdr3_aa: CASSHTREANEKLFF
v_call: TRBV5-1; j_call: TRBJ2-5; clone_size: NA; d_call: TRBD1; cdr3_nt: TGCGCCAGCAGCCTTGGACAGGGAAGGCAGACCCAGTACTTC; cdr3_aa: CASSLGQGRQTQYF
v_call: TRBV10-3; j_call: TRBJ2-3; clone_size: NA; d_call: TRBD2; cdr3_nt: TGTGCCATCAGTCGGACTAGCGGGAACACAGATACGCAGTATTTT; cdr3_aa: CAISRTSGNTDTQYF
v_call: TRBV19; j_call: TRBJ1-2; clone_size: NA; d_call: NA; cdr3_nt: TGTGCCAGTACAACGGGAACACTTGGCTACACCTTC; cdr3_aa: CASTTGTLGYTF
v_call: TRBV4-1; j_call: TRBJ2-7; clone_size: NA; d_call: NA; cdr3_nt: TGCGCCAGCAGCCGTGACAGCGTGTCTCTCCCTAACTACGAGCAGTACTTC; cdr3_aa: CASSRDSVSLPNYEQYF
v_call: TRBV28; j_call: TRBJ2-7; clone_size: once; d_call: NA; cdr3_nt: TGTGCCAGCAGTTTACTGGGTACGAGTGAGCAGTACTTC; cdr3_aa: CASSLLGTSEQYF
v_call: TRBV5-6; j_call: TRBJ2-3; clone_size: NA; d_call: NA; cdr3_nt: TGTGCCAGCAGCTTGTGGCCGACCAACAACCCAGATACGCAGTATTTT; cdr3_aa: CASSLWPTNNPDTQYF
v_call: TRBV13; j_call: TRBJ2-5; clone_size: NA; d_call: TRBD2; cdr3_nt: TGTGCCAGCAGCTACGGACTAGCGTCGACGGGGGAGACCCAGTACTTC; cdr3_aa: CASSYGLASTGETQYF
v_call: TRBV7-2; j_call: TRBJ2-2; clone_size: NA; d_call: TRBD2; cdr3_nt: TGTGCCAGCAGCTCATATGCTACTAGCGGGAACACCGGGGAGCTGTTTTTT; cdr3_aa: CASSSYATSGNTGELFF
v_call: TRBV5-1; j_call: TRBJ1-3; clone_size: NA; d_call: NA; cdr3_nt: TGCGCCAGCAGCTTGGCCCCGGGGGCTGGAAACACCATATATTTT; cdr3_aa: CASSLAPGAGNTIYF
v_call: TRBV28; j_call: TRBJ1-3; clone_size: NA; d_call: TRBD1; cdr3_nt: TGTGCCAGCAGTCCACTCCGGGACAGGGGAAGAAACACCATATATTTT; cdr3_aa: CASSPLRDRGRNTIYF
v_call: TRBV15; j_call: TRBJ1-4; clone_size: NA; d_call: NA; cdr3_nt: TGTGCCACCAGCAGAGGGGCGACAGAAAAACTGTTTTTT; cdr3_aa: CATSRGATEKLFF
v_call: TRBV6-5; j_call: TRBJ2-3; clone_size: NA; d_call: TRBD2; cdr3_nt: TGTGCCAGCAGTTACAGGCTAGCGGGAGGCACAGATACGCAGTATTTT; cdr3_aa: CASSYRLAGGTDTQYF
v_call: TRBV6-4; j_call: TRBJ1-1; clone_size: NA; d_call: NA; cdr3_nt: TGTGCCAGCTCCGAAACGGGGTGCCCTCTGGCTTTCTTT; cdr3_aa: CASSETGCPLAFF